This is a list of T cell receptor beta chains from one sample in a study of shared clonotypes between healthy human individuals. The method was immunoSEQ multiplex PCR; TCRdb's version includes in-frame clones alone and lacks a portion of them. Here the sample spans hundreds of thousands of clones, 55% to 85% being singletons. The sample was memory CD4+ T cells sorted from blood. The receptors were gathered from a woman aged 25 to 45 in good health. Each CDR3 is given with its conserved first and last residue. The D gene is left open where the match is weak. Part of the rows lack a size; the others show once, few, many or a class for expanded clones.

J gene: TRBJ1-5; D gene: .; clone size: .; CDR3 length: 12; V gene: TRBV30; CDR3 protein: CAWSAQGQPQHF; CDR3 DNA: TGTGCCTGGAGTGCGCAGGGCCAGCCCCAGCATTTT
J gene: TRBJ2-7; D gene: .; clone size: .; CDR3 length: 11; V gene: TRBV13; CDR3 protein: CASSLGYEQYF; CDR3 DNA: TGTGCCAGCAGCTTAGGTTACGAGCAGTACTTC
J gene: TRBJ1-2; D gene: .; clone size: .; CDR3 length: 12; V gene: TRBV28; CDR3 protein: CASSAGSYGYTF; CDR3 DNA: TGTGCCAGCAGCGCAGGGAGCTATGGCTACACCTTC
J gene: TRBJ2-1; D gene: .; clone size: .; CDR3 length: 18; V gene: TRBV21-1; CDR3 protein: CASSALQTRPKCYNEQFF; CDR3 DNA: TGTGCCAGCAGCGCCCTCCAAACCCGGCCGAAATGCTACAATGAGCAGTTCTTC
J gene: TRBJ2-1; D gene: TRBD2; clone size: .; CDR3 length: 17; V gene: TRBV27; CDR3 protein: CASSLSGLAGGWHEQFF; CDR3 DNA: TGTGCCAGCAGTTTATCTGGTCTAGCGGGAGGGTGGCATGAGCAGTTCTTC
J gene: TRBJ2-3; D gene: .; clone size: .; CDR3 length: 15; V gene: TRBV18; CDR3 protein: CASSGVLAGTDTQYF; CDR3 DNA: TGTGCCAGCTCGGGGGTCCTAGCCGGCACAGATACGCAGTATTTT
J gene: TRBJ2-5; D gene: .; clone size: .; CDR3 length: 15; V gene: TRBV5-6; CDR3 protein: CASSRLQGGGETQYF; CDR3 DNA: TGTGCCAGCAGCCGGCTCCAGGGAGGTGGAGAGACCCAGTACTTC
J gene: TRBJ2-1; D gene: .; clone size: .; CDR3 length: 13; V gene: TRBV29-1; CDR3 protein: CSVEPPGLNEQFF; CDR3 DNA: TGCAGCGTTGAACCCCCCGGGTTGAATGAGCAGTTCTTC
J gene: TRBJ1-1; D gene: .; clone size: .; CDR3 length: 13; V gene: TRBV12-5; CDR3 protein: CASGLIGGTEAFF; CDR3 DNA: TGTGCTAGTGGTTTGATCGGGGGCACTGAAGCTTTCTTT
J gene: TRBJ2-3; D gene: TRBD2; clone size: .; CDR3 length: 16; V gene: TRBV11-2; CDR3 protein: CASSLNPSGRTDTQYF; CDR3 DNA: TGTGCCAGCAGCTTAAACCCTAGCGGGAGGACAGATACGCAGTATTTT
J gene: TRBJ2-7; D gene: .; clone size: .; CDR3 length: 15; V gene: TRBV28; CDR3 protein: CASSLKLPFTYEQYF; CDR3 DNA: TGTGCCAGCAGTTTAAAACTGCCTTTTACCTACGAGCAGTACTTC
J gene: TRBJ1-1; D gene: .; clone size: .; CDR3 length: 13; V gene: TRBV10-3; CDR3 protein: CASAGRQDTEAFF; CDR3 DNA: TGTGCCAGTGCCGGGAGACAGGACACTGAAGCTTTCTTT
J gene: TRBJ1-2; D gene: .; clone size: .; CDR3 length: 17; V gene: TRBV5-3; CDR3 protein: CARSAGTSQWANYGYTF; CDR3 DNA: TGTGCCAGAAGCGCCGGGACTAGCCAGTGGGCGAACTATGGCTACACCTTC
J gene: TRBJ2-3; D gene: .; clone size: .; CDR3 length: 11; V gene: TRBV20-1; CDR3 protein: CSASGVDTQYF; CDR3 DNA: TGCAGTGCTAGTGGAGTAGATACGCAGTATTTT
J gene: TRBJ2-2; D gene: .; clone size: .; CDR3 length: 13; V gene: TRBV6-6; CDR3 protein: CASSLVATGELFF; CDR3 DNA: TGTGCCAGCTCCTTAGTCGCCACCGGGGAGCTGTTTTTT
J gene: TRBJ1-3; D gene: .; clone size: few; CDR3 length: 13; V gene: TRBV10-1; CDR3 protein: CASESNSGNTIYF; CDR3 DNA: TGCGCCAGCGAATCCAACTCTGGAAACACCATATATTTT
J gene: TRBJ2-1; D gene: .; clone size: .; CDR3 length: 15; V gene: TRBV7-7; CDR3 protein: CASSTSPGLYNEQFF; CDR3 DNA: TGTGCCAGCAGCACCTCCCCGGGACTTTACAATGAGCAGTTCTTC
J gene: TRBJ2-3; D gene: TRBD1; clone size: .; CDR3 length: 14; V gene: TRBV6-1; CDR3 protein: CASSVNRGTDTQYF; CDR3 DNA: TGTGCCAGCAGTGTTAACAGGGGTACAGATACGCAGTATTTT
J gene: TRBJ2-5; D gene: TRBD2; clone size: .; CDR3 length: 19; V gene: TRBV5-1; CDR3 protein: CASSPWTSGRLSVTETQYF; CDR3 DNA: TGCGCCAGCAGCCCCTGGACTAGCGGGAGGTTAAGCGTTACAGAGACCCAGTACTTC
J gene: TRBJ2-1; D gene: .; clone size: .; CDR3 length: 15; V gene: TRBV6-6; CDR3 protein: CASSYGAVIYNEQFF; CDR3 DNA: TGTGCCAGCAGTTACGGCGCGGTAATCTACAATGAGCAGTTCTTC
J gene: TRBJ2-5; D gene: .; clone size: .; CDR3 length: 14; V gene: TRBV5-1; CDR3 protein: CASTVLRLQETQYF; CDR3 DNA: TGCGCCAGCACAGTTCTAAGACTCCAAGAGACCCAGTACTTC
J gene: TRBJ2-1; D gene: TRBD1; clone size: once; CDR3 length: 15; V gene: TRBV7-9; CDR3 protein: CASSWGQFKDNEQFF; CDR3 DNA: TGTGCCAGCAGCTGGGGACAGTTTAAAGACAATGAGCAGTTCTTC
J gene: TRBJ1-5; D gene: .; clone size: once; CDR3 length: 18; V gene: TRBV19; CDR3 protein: CASSMDLPVGNSNQPQHF; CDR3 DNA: TGTGCCAGTAGTATGGACCTCCCGGTGGGTAATAGCAATCAGCCCCAGCATTTT
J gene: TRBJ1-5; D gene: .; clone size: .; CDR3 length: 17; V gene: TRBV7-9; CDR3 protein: CASSQVDTTDSNQPQHF; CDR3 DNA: TGTGCCAGCAGCCAGGTGGACACGACAGATAGCAATCAGCCCCAGCATTTT
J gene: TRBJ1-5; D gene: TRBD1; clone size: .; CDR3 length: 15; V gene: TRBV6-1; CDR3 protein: CASSGGTVGNQPQHF; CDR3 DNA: TGTGCCAGCAGTGGGGGGACAGTTGGCAATCAGCCCCAGCATTTT
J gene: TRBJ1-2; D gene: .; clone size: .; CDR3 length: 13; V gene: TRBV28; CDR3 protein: CASSFSPREGYTF; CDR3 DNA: TGTGCCAGCAGTTTTTCGCCGAGGGAGGGCTACACCTTC
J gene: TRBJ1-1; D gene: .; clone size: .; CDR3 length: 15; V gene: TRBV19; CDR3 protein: CASRGLGAFRAEAFF; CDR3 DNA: TGTGCCAGTAGGGGACTCGGGGCGTTTAGGGCTGAAGCTTTCTTT
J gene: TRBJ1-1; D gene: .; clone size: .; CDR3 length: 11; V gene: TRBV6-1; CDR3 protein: CASSERLKAFF; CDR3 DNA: TGTGCCAGCAGTGAACGATTAAAGGCTTTCTTT
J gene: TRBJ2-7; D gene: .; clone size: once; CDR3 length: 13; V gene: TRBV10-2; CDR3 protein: CATTGTQNYEQYF; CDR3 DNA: TGCGCCACCACCGGGACTCAAAACTACGAGCAGTACTTC
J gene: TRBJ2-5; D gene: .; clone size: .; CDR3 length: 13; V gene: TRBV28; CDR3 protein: CASRLHPKGEQYF; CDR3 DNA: TGTGCCAGCAGACTACACCCCAAAGGGGAGCAGTACTTC
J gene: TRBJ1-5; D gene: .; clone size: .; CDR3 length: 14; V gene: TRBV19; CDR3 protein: CASSIATSLRPQHF; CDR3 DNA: TGTGCCAGTAGTATAGCCACTAGCTTGCGGCCCCAGCATTTT
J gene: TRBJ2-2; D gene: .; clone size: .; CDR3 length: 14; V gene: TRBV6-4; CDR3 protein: CASSPTFNTGELFF; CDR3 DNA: TGTGCCAGCAGTCCAACCTTTAACACCGGGGAGCTGTTTTTT
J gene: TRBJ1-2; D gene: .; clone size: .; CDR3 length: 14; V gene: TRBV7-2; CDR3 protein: CASSPYGGEYGYTF; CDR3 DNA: TGTGCCAGCAGCCCCTATGGGGGGGAGTATGGCTACACCTTC
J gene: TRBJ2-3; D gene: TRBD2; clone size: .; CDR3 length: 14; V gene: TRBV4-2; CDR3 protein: CASSQGTSTDTQYF; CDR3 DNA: TGTGCCAGCAGCCAAGGGACTAGTACAGATACGCAGTATTTT
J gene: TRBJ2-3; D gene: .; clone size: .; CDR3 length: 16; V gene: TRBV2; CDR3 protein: CASIKLTGGAPDTQYF; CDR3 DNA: TGTGCCAGCATTAAGCTCACTGGCGGAGCTCCAGATACGCAGTATTTT
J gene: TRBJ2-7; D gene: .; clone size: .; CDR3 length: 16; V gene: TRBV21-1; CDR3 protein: CASSPTAGTSGYEQYF; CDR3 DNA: TGTGCCAGCAGCCCCACCGCCGGGACTAGCGGTTACGAGCAGTACTTC
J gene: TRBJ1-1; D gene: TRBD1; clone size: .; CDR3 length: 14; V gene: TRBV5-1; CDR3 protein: CASSSGTGRTEAFF; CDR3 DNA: TGCGCCAGCAGCTCTGGGACAGGGCGGACTGAAGCTTTCTTT
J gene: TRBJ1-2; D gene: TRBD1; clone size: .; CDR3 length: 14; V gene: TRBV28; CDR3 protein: CASSFPLEGAGYTF; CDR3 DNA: TGTGCCAGCAGTTTTCCCCTGGAGGGGGCTGGCTACACCTTC
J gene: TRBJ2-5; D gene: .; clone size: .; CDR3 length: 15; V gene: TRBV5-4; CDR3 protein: CASSLDTGAGETQYF; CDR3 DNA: TGTGCCAGCAGCTTGGATACGGGGGCGGGGGAGACCCAGTACTTC
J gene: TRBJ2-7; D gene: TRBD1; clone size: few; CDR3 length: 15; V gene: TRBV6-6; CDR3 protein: CASRLKGDSYYEQYF; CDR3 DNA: TGTGCCAGCAGGCTAAAAGGGGACAGCTACTACGAGCAGTACTTC
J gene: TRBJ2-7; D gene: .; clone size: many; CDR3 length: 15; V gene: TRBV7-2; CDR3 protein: CASSSDFNPTYEQYF; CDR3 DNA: TGTGCCAGCAGCTCCGACTTCAACCCGACATACGAGCAGTACTTC
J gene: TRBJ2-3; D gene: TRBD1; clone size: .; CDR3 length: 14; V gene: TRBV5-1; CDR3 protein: CASSRTGGPDTQYF; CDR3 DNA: TGCGCCAGCAGCAGGACAGGGGGCCCAGATACGCAGTATTTT
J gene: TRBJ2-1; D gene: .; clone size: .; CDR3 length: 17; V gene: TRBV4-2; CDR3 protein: CASSQESFGGPYNEQFF; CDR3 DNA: TGTGCCAGCAGCCAAGAAAGTTTTGGCGGTCCTTACAATGAGCAGTTCTTC
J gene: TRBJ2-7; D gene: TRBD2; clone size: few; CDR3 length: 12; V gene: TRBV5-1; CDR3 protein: CASSFDSGAGYF; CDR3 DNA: TGCGCCAGCAGCTTCGATAGCGGGGCCGGGTACTTC
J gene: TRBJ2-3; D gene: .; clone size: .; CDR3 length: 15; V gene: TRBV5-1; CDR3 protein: CASSLEGLGTDTQYF; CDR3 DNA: TGCGCCAGCAGCTTGGAGGGGCTAGGGACAGATACGCAGTATTTT
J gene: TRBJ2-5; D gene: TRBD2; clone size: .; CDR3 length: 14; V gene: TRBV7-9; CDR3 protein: CASSFTSGRETQYF; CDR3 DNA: TGTGCCAGCAGCTTTACTAGCGGGAGAGAGACCCAGTACTTC
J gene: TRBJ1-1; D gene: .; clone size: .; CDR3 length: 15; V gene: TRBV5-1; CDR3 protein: CASSLIGFEDTEAFF; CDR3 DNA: TGCGCCAGCAGCTTGATAGGGTTTGAGGACACTGAAGCTTTCTTT
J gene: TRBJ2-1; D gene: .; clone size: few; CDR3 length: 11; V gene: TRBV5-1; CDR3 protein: CASSLDERPFF; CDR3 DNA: TGCGCCAGCAGCTTGGACGAGCGGCCTTTCTTC
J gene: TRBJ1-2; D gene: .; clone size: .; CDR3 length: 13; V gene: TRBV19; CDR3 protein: CASSIVGFYGYTF; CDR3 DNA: TGTGCCAGTAGTATAGTAGGATTCTATGGCTACACCTTC
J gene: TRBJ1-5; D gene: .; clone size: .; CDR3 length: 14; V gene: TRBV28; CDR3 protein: CAINQGTANQPQHF; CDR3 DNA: TGTGCCATCAACCAGGGGACGGCCAATCAGCCCCAGCATTTT
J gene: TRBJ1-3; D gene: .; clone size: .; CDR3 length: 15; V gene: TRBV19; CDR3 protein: CASTEQGHSGNTIYF; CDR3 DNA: TGTGCCAGTACCGAACAGGGACACTCTGGAAACACCATATATTTT
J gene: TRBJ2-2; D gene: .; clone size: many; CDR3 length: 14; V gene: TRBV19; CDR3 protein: CASRMPGNTGELFF; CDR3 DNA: TGTGCCAGTAGAATGCCCGGGAACACCGGGGAGCTGTTTTTT
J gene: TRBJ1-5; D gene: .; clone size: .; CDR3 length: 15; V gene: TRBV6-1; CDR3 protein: CASTPGRIMNQPQHF; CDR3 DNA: TGTGCCAGCACCCCGGGACGGATTATGAATCAGCCCCAGCATTTT
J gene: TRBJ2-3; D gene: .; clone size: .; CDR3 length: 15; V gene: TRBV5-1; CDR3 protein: CASSLAGGAGDTQYF; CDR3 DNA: TGCGCCAGCAGCTTGGCCGGGGGCGCGGGAGATACGCAGTATTTT
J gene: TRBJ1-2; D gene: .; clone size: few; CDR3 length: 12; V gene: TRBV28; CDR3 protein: CASSAAGYGYTF; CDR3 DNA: TGTGCCAGCAGTGCTGCGGGGTATGGCTACACCTTC